This T cell receptor (beta chain) was found in a study of OX40 agonist ivuxolimab in advanced cancers. Turning to the study itself: Of mixed ages from 23 to 79 and averaging 60 years, the group was approximately 84% male. Study results and limitations: Nonresponders, in some cases, also had low normalized T-cell clonal expansion. It was not determined which antigens were specifically recognized by the peripheral T cells that had undergone clonal expansion.

Of note for this clone: Its target is unknown.

Produced via immunoSEQ multiplex PCR; TCRdb's table is partial and in-frame only. Of about 75,000 clones listed, about 85% are singletons. The sequence was collected from an adult with an advanced solid tumor such as melanoma, head and neck, liver or kidney cancer. Source: CD4+ or CD8+ T cells sorted from blood, taken in a trial of the OX40 agonist ivuxolimab.

The CDR3 sequence: CASSFTAREQYF. The CDR3 DNA follows: TGCGCCAGCAGCTTTACCGCTCGAGAGCAGTACTTC. V and J are TRBV5-1 and TRBJ2-7; D remains ambiguous. The V gene's germline CDR1 is SGHRS and CDR2 YFSETQ. The CDR3 runs to 12 residues. Deletions cut 2 bases from V and 7 bases from J, with 10 bases between. The variable domain in full, with the rest retrieved from reference TRBV5-1 and TRBJ2-7, is KAGVTQTPRYLIKTRGQQVTLSCSPISGHRSVSWYQQTPGQGLQFLFEYFSETQRNKGNFPGRFSGRQFSNSRSEMNVSTLELGDSALYLCASSFTAREQYFGPGTRLTVT.